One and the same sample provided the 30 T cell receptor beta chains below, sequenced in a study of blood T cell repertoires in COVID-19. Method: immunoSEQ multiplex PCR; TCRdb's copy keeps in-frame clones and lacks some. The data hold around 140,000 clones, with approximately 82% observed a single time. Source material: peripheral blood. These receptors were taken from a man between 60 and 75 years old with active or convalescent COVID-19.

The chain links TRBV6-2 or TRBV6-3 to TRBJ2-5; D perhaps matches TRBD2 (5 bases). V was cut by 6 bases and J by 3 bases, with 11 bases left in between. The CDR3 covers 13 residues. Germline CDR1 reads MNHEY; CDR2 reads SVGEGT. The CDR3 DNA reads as TGTGCCAGCAGCTCGTACGGGGAAGAGACCCAGTACTTC. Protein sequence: CASSSYGEETQYF.

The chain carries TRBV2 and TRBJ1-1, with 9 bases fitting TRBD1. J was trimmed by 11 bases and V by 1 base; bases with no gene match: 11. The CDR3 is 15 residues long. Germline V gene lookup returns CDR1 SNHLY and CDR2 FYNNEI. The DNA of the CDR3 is TGTGCCAGCAGTGAAGAACTCATACAGGGGGCGTATGCTTTCTTT. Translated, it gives CASSEELIQGAYAFF. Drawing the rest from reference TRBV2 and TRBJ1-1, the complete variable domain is EPEVTQTPSHQVTQMGQEVILRCVPISNHLYFYWYRQILGQKVEFLVSFYNNEISEKSEIFDDQFSVERPDGSNFTLKIRSTKLEDSAMYFCASSEELIQGAYAFFGQGTRLTVV.

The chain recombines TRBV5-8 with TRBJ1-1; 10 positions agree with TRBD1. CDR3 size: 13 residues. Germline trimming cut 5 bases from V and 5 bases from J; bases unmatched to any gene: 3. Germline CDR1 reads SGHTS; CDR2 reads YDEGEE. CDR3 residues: CASRRTGGTEAFF. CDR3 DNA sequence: TGTGCCAGCAGACGGACAGGGGGGACTGAAGCTTTCTTT.

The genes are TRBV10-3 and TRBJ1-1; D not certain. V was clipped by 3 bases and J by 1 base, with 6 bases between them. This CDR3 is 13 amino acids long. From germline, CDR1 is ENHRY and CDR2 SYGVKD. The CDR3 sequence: CAISDLWNTEAFF. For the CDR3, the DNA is TGTGCCATCAGTGACCTCTGGAACACTGAAGCTTTCTTT.

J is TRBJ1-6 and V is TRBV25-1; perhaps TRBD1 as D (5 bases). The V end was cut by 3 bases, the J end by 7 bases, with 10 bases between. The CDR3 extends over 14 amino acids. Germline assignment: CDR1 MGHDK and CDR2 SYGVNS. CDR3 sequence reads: CASSDQGYNSPLHF. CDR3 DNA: TGTGCCAGCAGTGATCAGGGATACAATTCACCCCTCCACTTT.

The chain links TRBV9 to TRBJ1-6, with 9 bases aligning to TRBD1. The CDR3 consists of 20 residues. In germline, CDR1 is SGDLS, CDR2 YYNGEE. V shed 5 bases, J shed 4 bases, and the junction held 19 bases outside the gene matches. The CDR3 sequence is CASSTTGTGPMSIYNSPLHF. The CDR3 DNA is TGTGCCAGCAGTACGACCGGGACAGGGCCAATGTCGATTTATAATTCACCCCTCCACTTT.

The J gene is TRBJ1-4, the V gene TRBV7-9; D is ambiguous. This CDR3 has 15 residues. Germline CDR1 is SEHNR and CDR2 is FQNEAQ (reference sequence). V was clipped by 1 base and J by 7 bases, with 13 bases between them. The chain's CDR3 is CASSLGNSQLEKLFF. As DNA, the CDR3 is TGTGCCAGCAGCTTAGGCAACAGCCAACTTGAAAAACTGTTTTTT.

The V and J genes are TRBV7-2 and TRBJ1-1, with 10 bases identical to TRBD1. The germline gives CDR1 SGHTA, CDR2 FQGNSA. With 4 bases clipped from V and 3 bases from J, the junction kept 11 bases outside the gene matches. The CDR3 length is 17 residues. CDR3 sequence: CASSSRSTGQGYTEAFF. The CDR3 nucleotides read TGTGCCAGCAGCTCAAGGTCAACGGGACAGGGGTACACTGAAGCTTTCTTT.

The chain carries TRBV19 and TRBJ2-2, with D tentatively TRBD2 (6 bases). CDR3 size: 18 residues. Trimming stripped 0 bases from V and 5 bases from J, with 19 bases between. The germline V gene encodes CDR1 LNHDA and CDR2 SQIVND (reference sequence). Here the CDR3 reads CASSIDRLSGRETGELFF. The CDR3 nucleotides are TGTGCCAGTAGTATAGATCGGCTCTCCGGGAGAGAAACCGGGGAGCTGTTTTTT.

The CDR3 sequence is CASSDTGVGNTGELFF. CDR3 nucleotide sequence: TGTGCCAGCAGCGATACAGGGGTAGGGAACACCGGGGAGCTGTTTTTT. The genes are TRBV9 and TRBJ2-2, with TRBD1 identical over 7 bases. J gave up 1 base and V 3 bases, and 6 bases lay outside the gene matches. CDR1 and CDR2 (germline): SGDLS, YYNGEE. The CDR3 totals 16 residues.

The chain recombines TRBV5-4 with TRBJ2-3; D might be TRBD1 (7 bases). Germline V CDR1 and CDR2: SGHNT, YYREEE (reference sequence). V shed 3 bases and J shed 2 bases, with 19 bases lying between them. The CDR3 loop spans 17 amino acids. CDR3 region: CASSWGVGQIYTDTQYF. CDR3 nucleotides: TGTGCCAGCAGCTGGGGGGTGGGACAGATATACACAGATACGCAGTATTTT.

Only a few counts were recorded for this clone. CDR3 amino acids: CASSFGLAGDGVNEQFF. CDR3 DNA sequence: TGTGCCAGCAGTTTCGGACTAGCGGGTGACGGGGTTAATGAGCAGTTCTTC. The rearrangement uses TRBV27 and TRBJ2-1; 11 positions match TRBD2. From germline, CDR1 is MNHEY and CDR2 SMNVEV (reference sequence). There are 17 residues in the CDR3. V shed 3 bases and J 7 bases; nucleotides not matched to a gene: 11.

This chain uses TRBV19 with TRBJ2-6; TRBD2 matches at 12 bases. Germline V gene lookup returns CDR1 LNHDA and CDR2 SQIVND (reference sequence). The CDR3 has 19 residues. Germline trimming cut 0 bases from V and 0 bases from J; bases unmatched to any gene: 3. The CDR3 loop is CASSIELAGGLSGANVLTF. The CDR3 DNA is TGTGCCAGTAGTATAGAACTAGCGGGAGGCCTCTCTGGGGCCAACGTCCTGACTTTC.

The CDR3 sequence: CSVDAGTGENIQYF. For the CDR3, the DNA is TGCAGCGTTGATGCCGGGACAGGAGAAAACATTCAGTACTTC. V is TRBV29-1 and J is TRBJ2-4; 8 bases map to TRBD1. This CDR3 is 14 amino acids long. Trimming took 3 bases from V and 5 from J; bases not matched to a gene: 6. CDR1 SQVTM and CDR2 ANQGSEA come from the germline V gene. Full variable domain (missing parts from reference TRBV29-1 and TRBJ2-4): SAVISQKPSRDICQRGTSLTIQCQVDSQVTMMFWYRQQPGQSLTLIATANQGSEATYESGFVIDKFPISRPNLTFSTLTVSNMSPEDSSIYLCSVDAGTGENIQYFGAGTRLSVL.

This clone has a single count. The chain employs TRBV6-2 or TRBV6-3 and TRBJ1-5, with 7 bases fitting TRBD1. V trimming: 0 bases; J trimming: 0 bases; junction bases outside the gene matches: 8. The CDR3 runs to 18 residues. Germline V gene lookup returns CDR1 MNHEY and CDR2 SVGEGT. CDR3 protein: CASSYSKDRVNSNQPQHF. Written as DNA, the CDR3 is TGTGCCAGCAGTTACTCAAAAGACAGGGTTAATAGCAATCAGCCCCAGCATTTT.

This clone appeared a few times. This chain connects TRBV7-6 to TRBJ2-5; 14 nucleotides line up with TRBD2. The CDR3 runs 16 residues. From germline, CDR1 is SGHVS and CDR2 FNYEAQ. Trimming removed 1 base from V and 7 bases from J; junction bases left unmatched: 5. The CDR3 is CASSLVSGTSGGTQYF. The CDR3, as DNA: TGTGCCAGCAGCTTAGTGAGCGGGACTAGCGGGGGGACCCAGTACTTC.

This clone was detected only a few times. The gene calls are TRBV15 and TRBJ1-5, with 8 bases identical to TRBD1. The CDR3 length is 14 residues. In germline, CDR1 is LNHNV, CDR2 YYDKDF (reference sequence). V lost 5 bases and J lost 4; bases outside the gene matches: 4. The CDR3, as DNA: TGTGCCACCAGCTTGCGACAGGGGAATCAGCCCCAGCATTTT. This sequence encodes CATSLRQGNQPQHF.

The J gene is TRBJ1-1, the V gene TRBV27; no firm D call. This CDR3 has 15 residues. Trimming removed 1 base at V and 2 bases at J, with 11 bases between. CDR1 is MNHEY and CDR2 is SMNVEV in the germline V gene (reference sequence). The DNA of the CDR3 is TGTGCCAGCAGTTTATTCGCAGGCCCCAACACTGAAGCTTTCTTT. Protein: CASSLFAGPNTEAFF.

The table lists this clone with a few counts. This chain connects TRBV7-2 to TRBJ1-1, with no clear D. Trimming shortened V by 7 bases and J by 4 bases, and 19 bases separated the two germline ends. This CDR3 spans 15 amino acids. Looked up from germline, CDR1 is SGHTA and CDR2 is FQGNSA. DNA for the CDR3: TGTGCCAGCACCGATCGCGTAGCGGTGGGCACTGAAGCTTTCTTT. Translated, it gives CASTDRVAVGTEAFF.

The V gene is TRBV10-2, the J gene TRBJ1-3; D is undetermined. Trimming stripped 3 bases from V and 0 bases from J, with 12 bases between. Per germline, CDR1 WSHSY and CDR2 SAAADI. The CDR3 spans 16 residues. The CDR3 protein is CASSDVRLVSGNTIYF. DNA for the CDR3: TGCGCCAGCAGTGATGTCCGCCTAGTCTCTGGAAACACCATATATTTT.

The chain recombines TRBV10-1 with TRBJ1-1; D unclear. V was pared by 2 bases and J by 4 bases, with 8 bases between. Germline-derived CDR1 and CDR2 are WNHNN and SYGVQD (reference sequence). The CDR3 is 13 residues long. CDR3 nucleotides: TGCGCCAGCAGTGAGGGAGTCGGCACTGAAGCTTTCTTT. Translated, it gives CASSEGVGTEAFF.

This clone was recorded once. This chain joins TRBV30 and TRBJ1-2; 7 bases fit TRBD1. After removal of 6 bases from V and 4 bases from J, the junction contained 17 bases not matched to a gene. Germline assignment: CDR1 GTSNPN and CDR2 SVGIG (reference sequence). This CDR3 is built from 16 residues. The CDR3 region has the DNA TGTGCCTGTTACCGGGACAGAGTACTCCGATCCTATGGCTACACCTTC. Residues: CACYRDRVLRSYGYTF.

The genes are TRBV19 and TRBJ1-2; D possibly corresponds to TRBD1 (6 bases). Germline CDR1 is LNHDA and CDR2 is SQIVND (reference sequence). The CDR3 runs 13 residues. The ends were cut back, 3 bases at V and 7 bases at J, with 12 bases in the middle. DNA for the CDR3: TGTGCCAGTAGTATGATGGGGGCGTCTGGCTACACCTTC. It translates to CASSMMGASGYTF.

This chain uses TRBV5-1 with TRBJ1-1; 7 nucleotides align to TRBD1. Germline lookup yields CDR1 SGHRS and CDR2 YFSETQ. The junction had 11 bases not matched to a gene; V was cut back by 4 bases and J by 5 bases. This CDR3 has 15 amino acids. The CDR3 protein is CASSPRRQGLTEAFF. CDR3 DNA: TGCGCCAGCAGCCCTCGTCGACAGGGTTTGACTGAAGCTTTCTTT.

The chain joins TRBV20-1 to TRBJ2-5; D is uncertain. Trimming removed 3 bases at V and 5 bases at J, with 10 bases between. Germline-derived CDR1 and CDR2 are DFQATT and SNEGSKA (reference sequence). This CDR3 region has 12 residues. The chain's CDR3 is CSASPGRETQYF. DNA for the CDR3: TGCAGTGCTAGTCCGGGTAGGGAGACCCAGTACTTC.

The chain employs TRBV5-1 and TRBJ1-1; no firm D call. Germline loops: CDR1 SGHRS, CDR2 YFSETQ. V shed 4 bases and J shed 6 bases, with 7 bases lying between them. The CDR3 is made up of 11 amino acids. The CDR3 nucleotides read TGCGCCAGCAGCGGCCCAGCTGAAGCTTTCTTT. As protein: CASSGPAEAFF.

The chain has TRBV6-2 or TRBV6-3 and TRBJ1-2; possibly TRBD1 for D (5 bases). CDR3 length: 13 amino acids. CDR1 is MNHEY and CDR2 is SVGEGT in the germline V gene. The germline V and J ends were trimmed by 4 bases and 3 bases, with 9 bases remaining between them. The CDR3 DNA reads TGTGCCAGCAGTTGGAGGGGTGACTATGGCTACACCTTC. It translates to CASSWRGDYGYTF.

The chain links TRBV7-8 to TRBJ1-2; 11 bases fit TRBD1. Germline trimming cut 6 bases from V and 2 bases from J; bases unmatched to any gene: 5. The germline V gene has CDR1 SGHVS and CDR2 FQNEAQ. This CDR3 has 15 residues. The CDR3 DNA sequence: TGTGCCAGCAGTCAGGGGACAGGGGGAAACTATGGCTACACCTTC. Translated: CASSQGTGGNYGYTF.

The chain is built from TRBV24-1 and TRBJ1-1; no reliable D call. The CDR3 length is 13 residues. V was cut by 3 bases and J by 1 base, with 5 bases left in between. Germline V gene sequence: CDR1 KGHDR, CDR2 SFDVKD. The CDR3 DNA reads TGTGCCACCAGTGATGTTAGGAACACTGAAGCTTTCTTT. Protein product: CATSDVRNTEAFF.

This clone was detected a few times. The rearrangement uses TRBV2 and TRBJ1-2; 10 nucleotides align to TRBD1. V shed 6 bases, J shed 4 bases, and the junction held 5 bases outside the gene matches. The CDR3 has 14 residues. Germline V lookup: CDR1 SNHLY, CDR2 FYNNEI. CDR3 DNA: TGTGCCAGCAGGGGACAGGGGACCTTCTATGGCTACACCTTC. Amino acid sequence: CASRGQGTFYGYTF.